This T cell receptor (beta chain) came from a study of monozygotic twins with inflammatory bowel disease. Following a re-call of the 5' RACE reads, TCRdb has one entry per CDR3 protein and lacks DNA. The sample includes around 380,000 distinct CDR3 sequences. This TCR was recovered from a human donor with ulcerative colitis or Crohn's disease, or a healthy co-twin of an affected twin (not recorded which). Sequences were obtained from blood.

CDR3 residues: CASSPRGASGRIIYEQYF. V and J are TRBV11-1 and TRBJ2-7; the D call from TCRdb, TRBD2, cannot be confirmed without DNA. Germline-derived CDR1 and CDR2 are SGHAT and FQDESV (reference sequence). The CDR3 has 18 amino acids. Using reference TRBV11-1 and TRBJ2-7 for the parts outside the CDR3, the full variable domain is EAEVAQSPRYKITEKSQAVAFWCDPISGHATLYWYRQILGQGPELLVQFQDESVVDDSQLPKDRFSAERLKGVDSTLKIQPAELGDSAMYLCASSPRGASGRIIYEQYFGPGTRLTVT.